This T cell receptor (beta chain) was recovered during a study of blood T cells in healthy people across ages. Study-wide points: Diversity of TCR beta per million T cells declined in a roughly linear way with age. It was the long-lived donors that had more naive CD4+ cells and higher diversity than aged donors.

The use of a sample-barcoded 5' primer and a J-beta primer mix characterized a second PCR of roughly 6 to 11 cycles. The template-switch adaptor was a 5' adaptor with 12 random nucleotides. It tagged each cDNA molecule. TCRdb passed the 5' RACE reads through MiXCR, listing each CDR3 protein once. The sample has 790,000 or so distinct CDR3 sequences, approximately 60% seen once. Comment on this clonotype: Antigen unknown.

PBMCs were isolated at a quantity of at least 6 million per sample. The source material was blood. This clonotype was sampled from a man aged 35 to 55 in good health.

CDR3: CASSLRALTPNTGELFF. The CDR3 DNA sequence: TGTGCCAGCAGTTTAAGGGCTCTGACACCGAACACCGGGGAGCTGTTTTTT. V usage is TRBV27 and J usage is TRBJ2-2; D is unclear. Germline V gene sequence: CDR1 MNHEY, CDR2 SMNVEV (reference sequence). This CDR3 is 17 amino acids long. Trimming removed 2 bases at V and 0 bases at J, with 13 bases between.